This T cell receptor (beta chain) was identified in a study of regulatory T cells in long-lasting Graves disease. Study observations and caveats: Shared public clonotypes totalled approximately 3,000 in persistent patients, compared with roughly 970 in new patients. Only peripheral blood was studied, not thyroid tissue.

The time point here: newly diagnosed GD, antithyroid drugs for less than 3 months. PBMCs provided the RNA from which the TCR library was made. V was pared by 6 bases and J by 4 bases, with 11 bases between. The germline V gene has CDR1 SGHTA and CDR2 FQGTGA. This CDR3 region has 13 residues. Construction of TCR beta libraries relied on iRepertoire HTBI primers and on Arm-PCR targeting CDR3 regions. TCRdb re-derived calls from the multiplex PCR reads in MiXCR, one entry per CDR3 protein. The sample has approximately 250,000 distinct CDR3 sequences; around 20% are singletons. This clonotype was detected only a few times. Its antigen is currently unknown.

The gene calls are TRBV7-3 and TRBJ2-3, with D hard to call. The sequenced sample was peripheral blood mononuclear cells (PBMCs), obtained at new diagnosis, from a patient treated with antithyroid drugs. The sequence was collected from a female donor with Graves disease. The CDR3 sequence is CASSFSRADTQYF. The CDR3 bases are TGTGCCAGCAGTTTTTCTAGGGCAGATACGCAGTATTTT.